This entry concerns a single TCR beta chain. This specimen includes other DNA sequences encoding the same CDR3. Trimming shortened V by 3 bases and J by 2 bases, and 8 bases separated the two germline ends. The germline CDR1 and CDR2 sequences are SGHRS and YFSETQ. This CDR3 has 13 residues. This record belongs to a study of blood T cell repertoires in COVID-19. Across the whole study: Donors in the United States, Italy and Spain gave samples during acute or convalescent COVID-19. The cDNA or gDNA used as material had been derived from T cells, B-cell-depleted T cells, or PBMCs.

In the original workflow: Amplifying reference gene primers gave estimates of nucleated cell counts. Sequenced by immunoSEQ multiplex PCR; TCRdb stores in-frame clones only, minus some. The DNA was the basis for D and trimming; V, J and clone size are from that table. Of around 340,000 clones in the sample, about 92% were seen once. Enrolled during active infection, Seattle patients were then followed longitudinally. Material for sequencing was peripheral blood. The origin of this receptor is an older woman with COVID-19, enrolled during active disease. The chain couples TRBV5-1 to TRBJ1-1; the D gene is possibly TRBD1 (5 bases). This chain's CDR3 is CASSYTGNTEAFF. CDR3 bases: TGCGCCAGCAGCTATACAGGAAACACTGAAGCTTTCTTT.